What follows describes a single T cell receptor beta chain. Using immunoSEQ multiplex PCR, the repertoire was profiled, and TCRdb retains in-frame clones only, with some absent. The table lists about 160,000 clones, approximately 92% of them singletons, with 4.6% in the top ten. The data belong to a study of blood T cell repertoires in COVID-19. CDR3 size: 13 residues. Trimming stripped 7 bases from V and 1 base from J, with 9 bases between. Germline values: CDR1 KGHDR, CDR2 SFDVKD. The sample consisted of peripheral blood. V usage is TRBV24-1 and J usage is TRBJ1-1, with D possibly being TRBD1 (5 bases). This clonotype was obtained from a woman aged 50 to 60 with acute or convalescent COVID-19. CDR3 coding DNA: TGTGCCACCAGGACAGCTAGGAACACTGAAGCTTTCTTT. It encodes CATRTARNTEAFF.